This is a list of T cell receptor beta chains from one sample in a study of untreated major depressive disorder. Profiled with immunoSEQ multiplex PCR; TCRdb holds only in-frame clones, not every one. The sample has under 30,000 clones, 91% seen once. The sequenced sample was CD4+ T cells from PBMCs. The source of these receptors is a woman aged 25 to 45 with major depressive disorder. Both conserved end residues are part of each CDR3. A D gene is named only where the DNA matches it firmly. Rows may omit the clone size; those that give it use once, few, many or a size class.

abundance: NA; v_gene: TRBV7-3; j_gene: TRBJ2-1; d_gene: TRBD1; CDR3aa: CASRESGTVPYNEQFF; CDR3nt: TGTGCCAGCAGGGAATCCGGGACAGTACCCTACAATGAGCAGTTCTTC
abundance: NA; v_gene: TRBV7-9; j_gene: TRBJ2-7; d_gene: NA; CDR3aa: CASSPGASSYEQYF; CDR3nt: TGTGCCAGCAGCCCGGGGGCCTCCTCCTACGAGCAGTACTTC
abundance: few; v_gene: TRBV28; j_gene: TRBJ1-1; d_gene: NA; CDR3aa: CASSLDRPQAFF; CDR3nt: TGTGCCAGCAGCTTAGACAGGCCCCAAGCTTTCTTT
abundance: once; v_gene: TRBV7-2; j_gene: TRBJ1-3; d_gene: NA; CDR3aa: CASSPQVGNTIYF; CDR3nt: TGTGCCAGCAGCCCCCAGGTTGGAAACACCATATATTTT
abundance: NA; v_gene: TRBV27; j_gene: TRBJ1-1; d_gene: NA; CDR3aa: CASSSARRGNTEAFF; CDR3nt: TGTGCCAGCAGTTCTGCGCGACGGGGGAACACTGAAGCTTTCTTT
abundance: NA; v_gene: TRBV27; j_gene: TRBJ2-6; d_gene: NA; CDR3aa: CASSSAGSGANVLTF; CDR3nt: TGTGCCAGCAGTTCAGCAGGCTCTGGGGCCAACGTCCTGACTTTC
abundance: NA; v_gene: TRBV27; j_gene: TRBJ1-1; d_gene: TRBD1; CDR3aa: CASRPGTGGNTEAFF; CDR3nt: TGTGCCAGCAGACCCGGGACAGGGGGAAACACTGAAGCTTTCTTT
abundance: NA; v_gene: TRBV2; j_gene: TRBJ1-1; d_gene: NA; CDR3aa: CASKLQVMNTEAFF; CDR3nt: TGTGCCAGCAAATTACAGGTCATGAACACTGAAGCTTTCTTT
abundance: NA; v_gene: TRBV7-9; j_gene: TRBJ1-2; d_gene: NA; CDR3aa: CASSPARGARDYGYTF; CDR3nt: TGTGCCAGCAGCCCAGCCCGCGGGGCTAGGGACTATGGCTACACCTTC
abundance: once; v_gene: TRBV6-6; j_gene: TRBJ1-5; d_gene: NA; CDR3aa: CASSYSGSGGQPQHF; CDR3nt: TGTGCCAGCAGTTACTCCGGGTCGGGAGGCCAGCCCCAGCATTTT
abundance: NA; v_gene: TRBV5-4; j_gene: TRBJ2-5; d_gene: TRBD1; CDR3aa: CASSPRDRGPETQYF; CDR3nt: TGTGCCAGCAGCCCCAGGGACAGGGGGCCGGAGACCCAGTACTTC
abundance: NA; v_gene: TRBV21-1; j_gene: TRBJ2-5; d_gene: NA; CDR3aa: CASSPRGIQETQYF; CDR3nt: TGTGCCAGCAGCCCGAGGGGTATCCAAGAGACCCAGTACTTC
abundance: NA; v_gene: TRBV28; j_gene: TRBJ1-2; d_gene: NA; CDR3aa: CASSRAGAANYGYTF; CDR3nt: TGTGCCAGCAGTCGCGCAGGGGCGGCTAACTATGGCTACACCTTC
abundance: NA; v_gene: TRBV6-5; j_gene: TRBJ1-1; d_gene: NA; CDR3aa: CASTQGIWSEAFF; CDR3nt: TGTGCCAGCACCCAGGGGATTTGGTCTGAAGCTTTCTTT
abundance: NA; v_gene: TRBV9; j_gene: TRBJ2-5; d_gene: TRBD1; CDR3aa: CASSVDSGQRQTQYF; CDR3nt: TGTGCCAGCAGCGTAGATTCGGGACAGAGGCAGACCCAGTACTTC
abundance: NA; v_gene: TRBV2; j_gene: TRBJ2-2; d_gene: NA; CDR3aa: CASRGDLDTGELFF; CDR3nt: TGTGCCAGCAGGGGGGATTTGGACACCGGGGAGCTGTTTTTT
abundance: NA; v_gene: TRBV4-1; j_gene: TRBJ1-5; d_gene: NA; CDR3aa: CASSPNGFLSNQPQHF; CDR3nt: TGCGCCAGCAGCCCCAACGGATTCCTTAGCAATCAGCCCCAGCATTTT
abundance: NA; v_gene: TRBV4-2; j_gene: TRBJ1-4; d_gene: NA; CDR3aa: CASSLRWDGYNEKLFF; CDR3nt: TGTGCCAGCAGCCTCCGCTGGGACGGCTATAATGAAAAACTGTTTTTT
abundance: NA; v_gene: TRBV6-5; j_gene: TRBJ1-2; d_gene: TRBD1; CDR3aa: CASRPDRGVYGYTF; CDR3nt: TGTGCCAGCAGGCCGGACAGGGGAGTATATGGCTACACCTTC
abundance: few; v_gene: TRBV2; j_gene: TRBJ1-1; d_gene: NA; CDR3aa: CASSEERNTEAFF; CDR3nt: TGTGCCAGCAGTGAGGAGAGGAACACTGAAGCTTTCTTT
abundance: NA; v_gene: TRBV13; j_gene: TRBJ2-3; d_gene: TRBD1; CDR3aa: CASSFGRPGTGIGDTQYF; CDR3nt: TGTGCCAGCAGCTTCGGGCGACCCGGGACAGGGATTGGTGATACGCAGTATTTT
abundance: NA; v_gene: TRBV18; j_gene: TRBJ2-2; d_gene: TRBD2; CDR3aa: CASSPLLAGGANTGELFF; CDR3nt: TGTGCCAGCTCACCACTTCTAGCGGGAGGCGCGAACACCGGGGAGCTGTTTTTT
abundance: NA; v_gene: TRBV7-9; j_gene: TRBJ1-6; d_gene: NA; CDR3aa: CASSPQIGPNSPLHF; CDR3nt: TGTGCCAGCAGCCCTCAAATCGGACCCAATTCACCCCTCCACTTT
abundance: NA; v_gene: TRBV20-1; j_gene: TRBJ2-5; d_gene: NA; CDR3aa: CSARRETQYF; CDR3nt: TGCAGTGCTAGGCGGGAGACCCAGTACTTC
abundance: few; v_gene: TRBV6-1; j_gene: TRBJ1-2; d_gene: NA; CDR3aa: CASSPRPDGYTF; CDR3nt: TGTGCCAGCTCTCCACGGCCGGATGGCTACACCTTC
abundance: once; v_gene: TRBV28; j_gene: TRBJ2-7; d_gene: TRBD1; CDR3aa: CASRGQGPYEQYF; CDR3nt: TGTGCCAGCAGAGGACAGGGTCCCTACGAGCAGTACTTC
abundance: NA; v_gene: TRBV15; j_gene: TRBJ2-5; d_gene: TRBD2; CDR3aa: CATSTRGGMETQYF; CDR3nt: TGTGCCACCAGCACTCGGGGGGGCATGGAGACCCAGTACTTC
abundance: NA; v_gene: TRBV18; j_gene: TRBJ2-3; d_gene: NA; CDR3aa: CASSPFGVLSSTDTQYF; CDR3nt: TGTGCCAGCTCACCATTCGGAGTGCTGAGTAGCACAGATACGCAGTATTTT
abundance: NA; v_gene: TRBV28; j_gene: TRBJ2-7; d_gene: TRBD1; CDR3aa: CASSLTGGIYEQYF; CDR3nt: TGTGCCAGCAGTTTAACAGGGGGTATATACGAGCAGTACTTC
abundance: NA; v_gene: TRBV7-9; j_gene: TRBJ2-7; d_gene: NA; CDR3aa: CASSSQGYEQYF; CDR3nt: TGTGCCAGCAGCTCGCAGGGATACGAGCAGTACTTC
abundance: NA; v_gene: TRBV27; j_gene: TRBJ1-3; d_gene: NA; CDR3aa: CASSPAGAGNTIYF; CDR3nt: TGTGCCAGCAGTCCAGCGGGGGCAGGAAACACCATATATTTT
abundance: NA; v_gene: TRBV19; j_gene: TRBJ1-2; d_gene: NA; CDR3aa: CASSQTGTSYGYTF; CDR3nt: TGTGCCAGTAGTCAAACCGGGACCTCCTATGGCTACACCTTC
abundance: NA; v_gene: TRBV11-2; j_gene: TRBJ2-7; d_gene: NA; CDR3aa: CASSETVTLYEQYF; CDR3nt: TGTGCCAGCAGCGAAACTGTGACCCTCTACGAGCAGTACTTC
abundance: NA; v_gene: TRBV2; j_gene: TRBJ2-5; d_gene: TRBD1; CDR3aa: CASSEFFTQGDGETQYF; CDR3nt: TGTGCCAGCAGTGAGTTCTTTACACAGGGGGACGGAGAGACCCAGTACTTC
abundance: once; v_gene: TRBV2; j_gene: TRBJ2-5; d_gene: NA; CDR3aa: CASRVGETQYF; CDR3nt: TGTGCCAGCAGAGTGGGAGAGACCCAGTACTTC
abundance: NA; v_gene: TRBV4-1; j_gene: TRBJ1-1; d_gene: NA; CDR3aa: CASSQKVNTEAFF; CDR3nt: TGCGCCAGCAGCCAAAAGGTGAACACTGAAGCTTTCTTT
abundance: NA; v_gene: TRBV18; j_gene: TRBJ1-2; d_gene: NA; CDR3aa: CASSRGQDYGYTF; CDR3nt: TGTGCCAGCTCCCGGGGTCAGGACTATGGCTACACCTTC
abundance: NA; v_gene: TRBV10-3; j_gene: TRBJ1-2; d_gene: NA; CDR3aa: CALRPSGARYGYTF; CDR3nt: TGTGCCCTCCGTCCCTCCGGGGCGCGCTATGGCTACACCTTC
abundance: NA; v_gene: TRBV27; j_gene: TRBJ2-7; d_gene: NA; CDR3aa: CASSFSGKQYF; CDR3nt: TGTGCCAGCAGTTTTTCCGGCAAGCAGTACTTC
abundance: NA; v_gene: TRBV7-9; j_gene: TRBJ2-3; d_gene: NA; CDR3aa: CASSLLTLITLDTQYF; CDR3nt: TGTGCCAGCAGCTTACTTACTCTGATCACATTGGATACGCAGTATTTT
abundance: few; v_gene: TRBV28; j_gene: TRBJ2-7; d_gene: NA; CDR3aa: CASRYTGTHYEQYF; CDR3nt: TGTGCCAGCAGATATACCGGGACACACTACGAGCAGTACTTC
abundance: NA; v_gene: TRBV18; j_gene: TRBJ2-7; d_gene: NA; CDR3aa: CASSTGTQGYEQYF; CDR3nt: TGTGCCAGCTCCACGGGGACCCAGGGGTACGAGCAGTACTTC
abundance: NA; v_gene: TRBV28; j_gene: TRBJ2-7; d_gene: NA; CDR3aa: CASSLGEHFPSYEQYF; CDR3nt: TGTGCCAGCAGTCTAGGGGAACACTTCCCTTCCTACGAGCAGTACTTC
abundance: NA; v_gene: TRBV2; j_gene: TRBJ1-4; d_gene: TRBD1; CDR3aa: CASSNRGSSKLFF; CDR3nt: TGTGCCAGCAGTAACAGGGGCTCCAGTAAACTGTTTTTT
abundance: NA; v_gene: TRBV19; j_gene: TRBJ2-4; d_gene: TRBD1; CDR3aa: CASTRQGSDIQYF; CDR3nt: TGTGCCAGTACCCGACAGGGATCTGACATTCAGTACTTC
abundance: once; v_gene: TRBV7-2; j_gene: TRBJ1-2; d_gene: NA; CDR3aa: CASSLVVKGSYGYTF; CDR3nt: TGTGCCAGCAGCTTAGTGGTAAAAGGTAGCTATGGCTACACCTTC
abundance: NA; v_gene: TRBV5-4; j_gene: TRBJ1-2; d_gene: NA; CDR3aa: CASSDGQKLYGYTF; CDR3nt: TGTGCCAGCAGCGACGGACAAAAGCTCTATGGCTACACCTTC
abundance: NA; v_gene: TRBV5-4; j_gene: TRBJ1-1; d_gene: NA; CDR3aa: CASSLDANTEAFF; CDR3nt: TGTGCCAGCAGCTTGGACGCGAACACTGAAGCTTTCTTT
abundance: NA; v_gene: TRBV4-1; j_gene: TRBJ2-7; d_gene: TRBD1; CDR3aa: CASSEDRYYEQYF; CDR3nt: TGCGCCAGCAGCGAGGACAGGTACTACGAGCAGTACTTC
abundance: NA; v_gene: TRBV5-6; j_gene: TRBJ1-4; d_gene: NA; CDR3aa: CASTEQGRTTNEKLFF; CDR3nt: TGTGCCAGCACCGAACAGGGAAGGACAACTAATGAAAAACTGTTTTTT
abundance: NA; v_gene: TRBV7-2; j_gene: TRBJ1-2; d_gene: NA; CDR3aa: CASSLALADYGYTF; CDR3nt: TGTGCCAGCAGCTTAGCGCTGGCGGACTATGGCTACACCTTC
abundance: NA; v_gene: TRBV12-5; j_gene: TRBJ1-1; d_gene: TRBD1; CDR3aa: CASGTGQGSRAFF; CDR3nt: TGTGCTAGTGGTACTGGACAGGGCTCGAGGGCTTTCTTT
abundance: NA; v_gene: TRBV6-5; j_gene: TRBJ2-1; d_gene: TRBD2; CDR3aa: CASSFRTSGVYNEQFF; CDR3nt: TGTGCCAGCAGTTTCCGGACTAGCGGGGTCTACAATGAGCAGTTCTTC
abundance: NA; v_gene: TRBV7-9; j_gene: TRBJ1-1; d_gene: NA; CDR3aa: CASSLGQTNTEAFF; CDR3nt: TGTGCCAGCAGCCTTGGACAGACAAACACTGAAGCTTTCTTT
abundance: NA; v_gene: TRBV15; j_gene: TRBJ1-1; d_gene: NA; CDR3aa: CATSWGNTEAFF; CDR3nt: TGTGCCACCAGTTGGGGGAACACTGAAGCTTTCTTT
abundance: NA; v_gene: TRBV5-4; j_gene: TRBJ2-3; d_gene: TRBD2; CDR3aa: CASSLLAGGDTDTQYF; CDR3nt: TGTGCCAGCAGCTTGTTAGCGGGGGGCGACACAGATACGCAGTATTTT
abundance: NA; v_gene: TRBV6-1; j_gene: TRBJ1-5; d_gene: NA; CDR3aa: CASLVSNSNQPQHF; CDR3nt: TGTGCCAGCCTCGTATCTAATAGCAATCAGCCCCAGCATTTT
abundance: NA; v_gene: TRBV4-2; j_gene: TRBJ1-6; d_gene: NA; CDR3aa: CASSRPWVRGASPLHF; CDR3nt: TGTGCCAGCAGCCGCCCCTGGGTGAGAGGGGCCTCACCCCTCCACTTT
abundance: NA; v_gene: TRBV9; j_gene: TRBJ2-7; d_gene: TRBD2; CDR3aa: CASSVGTSGNHEQYF; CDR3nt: TGTGCCAGCAGCGTAGGGACTAGCGGGAACCACGAGCAGTACTTC